These 28 T cell receptor beta chains originate from one sample sequenced in a study of T cell repertoires in cytomegalovirus infection. TCRdb re-called the reads with MiXCR, one entry per CDR3 protein. The sample lists roughly 200,000 distinct CDR3 sequences; about a sixth were seen once. The sample consisted of CD8+ T cells from PBMCs. The source of these receptors is a human donor in good health (CMV status not recorded). Some clones in this sample may be carry-over from other donors' samples.

This clonotype was seen a few times. This chain joins TRBV7-2 and TRBJ2-7, with D tentatively TRBD2 (6 bases). This CDR3 has 14 residues. Looked up from germline, CDR1 is SGHTA and CDR2 is FQGNSA. V lost 5 bases to trimming and J lost 5 bases, with 16 bases between them. CDR3 loop: CASSPAGGWDEQYF. The CDR3 coding sequence is TGTGCCAGCAGCCCCGCTGGGGGGTGGGACGAGCAGTACTTC.

There are a few counts of this clonotype. The chain recombines TRBV7-6 with TRBJ2-7; D is perhaps TRBD1 (6 bases). Trimming left V 5 bases short and J 3 bases short, with 11 bases between. Germline assignment: CDR1 SGHVS and CDR2 FNYEAQ. The CDR3 has 13 residues. CDR3 bases: TGTGCCAGCAGCCTCACAGGGATCTACGAGCAGTACTTC. Protein product: CASSLTGIYEQYF.

This clonotype was counted a few times. The gene calls are TRBV15 and TRBJ2-7; perhaps TRBD2 as D (5 bases). The V and J ends lost 8 bases and 6 bases respectively, with 14 bases between them. Germline-derived CDR1 and CDR2 are LNHNV and YYDKDF (reference sequence). The length of the CDR3 is 12 residues. This chain's CDR3 is CATAGGKGEQYF. As DNA, the CDR3 is TGTGCCACCGCCGGAGGAAAGGGCGAGCAGTACTTC.

This clonotype was found a few times. V is TRBV7-8 and J is TRBJ2-7, with 8 bases matching TRBD1. The CDR3 has 15 residues. Trimming took 5 bases from V and 2 from J; bases not matched to a gene: 8. CDR1 SGHVS and CDR2 FQNEAQ come from the germline V gene. The CDR3 loop is CASSVTGAAPYEQYF. For the CDR3, the DNA is TGTGCCAGCAGCGTGACAGGGGCAGCCCCCTACGAGCAGTACTTC.

The rearrangement joins TRBV11-3 to TRBJ2-3; perhaps TRBD1 as D (5 bases). With 0 bases removed from V and 0 bases from J, the gap between germline ends came to 10 bases. Germline V lookup: CDR1 SGHNT, CDR2 YENEEA. The CDR3 runs to 16 residues. The CDR3, as DNA: TGTGCCAGCAGCTTAGATCGGACACTTAGCACAGATACGCAGTATTTT. As protein: CASSLDRTLSTDTQYF.

This clonotype was observed many times. The rearrangement links TRBV6-5 to TRBJ2-2, with TRBD2 as a possible D gene (5 bases). The germline V gene encodes CDR1 MNHEY and CDR2 SVGAGI. Trimming took 4 bases from V and 5 from J, leaving 11 bases between them. The CDR3 totals 14 residues. The CDR3 protein is CASSSDWVTGELFF. DNA for the CDR3: TGTGCCAGCAGTTCGGACTGGGTTACCGGGGAGCTGTTTTTT.

The chain combines TRBV7-9 with TRBJ2-1; possibly TRBD1 for D (6 bases). The V end was cut by 5 bases, the J end by 4 bases, with 15 bases between. Germline V lookup: CDR1 SEHNR, CDR2 FQNEAQ (reference sequence). CDR3 length equals 15 residues. This chain's CDR3 is CASSPRQDPYNEQFF. The CDR3 coding sequence is TGTGCCAGCAGCCCCCGACAGGACCCTTACAATGAGCAGTTCTTC.

This clonotype turned up a few times. This CDR3 reads CASGSGNSPLHF. The CDR3, as DNA: TGTGCCAGTGGGTCGGGGAACTCACCCCTCCACTTT. This sequence joins TRBV19 and TRBJ1-6; D is unresolved. This CDR3 spans 12 amino acids. The V and J ends lost 8 bases and 10 bases respectively, with 12 bases between them. CDR1 is LNHDA, CDR2 SQIVND, per germline (reference sequence).

This clonotype has only a few counts. The chain joins TRBV4-1 to TRBJ2-7; D might be TRBD1 (5 bases). This CDR3 has 16 amino acids. Germline V gene sequence: CDR1 MGHRA, CDR2 YSYEKL. Trimming removed 2 bases from V and 0 bases from J, with 14 bases in between. CDR3 sequence reads: CASSQLAKQASYEQYF. The DNA for the CDR3 is TGCGCCAGCAGCCAACTCGCGAAACAGGCCTCCTACGAGCAGTACTTC.

The chain carries TRBV28 and TRBJ2-1, with TRBD2 identical over 9 bases. The CDR3 is 15 amino acids. Trimming removed 5 bases from V and 3 bases from J; junction bases left unmatched: 5. Germline CDR1 reads MDHEN; CDR2 reads SYDVKM. CDR3 amino acids: CASSAGTSLYNEQFF. The CDR3 DNA reads TGTGCCAGCAGTGCCGGGACTAGCCTCTACAATGAGCAGTTCTTC.

This clonotype was counted a few times. The rearrangement uses TRBV28 and TRBJ2-3, with a weak D call TRBD2 (5 bases). Germline CDR1 reads MDHEN; CDR2 reads SYDVKM. The CDR3 has 15 amino acids. Trimming pared 2 bases from V and 2 bases from J, leaving 11 bases between. The CDR3 bases are TGTGCCAGCAGTTTAATCCTAGCTACCACAGATACGCAGTATTTT. The encoded protein is CASSLILATTDTQYF.

This clonotype was recorded at least ten times. The chain has TRBV7-9 and TRBJ1-3; D unclear. The CDR3 runs 15 residues. The V end lost 2 bases, the J end lost 0 bases, and 8 bases lay between the germline ends. The germline V gene has CDR1 SEHNR and CDR2 FQNEAQ (reference sequence). The CDR3 DNA reads TGTGCCAGCAGCTTAATCCTCACCTCTGGAAACACCATATATTTT. Protein product: CASSLILTSGNTIYF.

J is TRBJ2-1 and V is TRBV28, with a tentative D call TRBD2 (5 bases). V was clipped by 8 bases and J by 7 bases, with 12 bases between them. Germline V gene lookup returns CDR1 MDHEN and CDR2 SYDVKM. The CDR3 has 12 amino acids. The CDR3 loop reads CASFFSVNEQFF. Written as DNA, the CDR3 is TGTGCCAGCTTCTTTAGCGTGAATGAGCAGTTCTTC.

The chain recombines TRBV28 with TRBJ2-7; TRBD1 aligns across 9 bases. With V trimmed by 6 bases and J by 3 bases, 6 bases remained unmatched. From germline, CDR1 is MDHEN and CDR2 SYDVKM. The CDR3 runs to 14 residues. This chain's CDR3 is CASRVLDRGYEQYF. CDR3 bases: TGTGCCAGCAGGGTATTGGACAGGGGCTACGAGCAGTACTTC. The full variable domain, in which reference TRBV28 and TRBJ2-7 provide the parts outside the CDR3, is DVKVTQSSRYLVKRTGEKVFLECVQDMDHENMFWYRQDPGLGLRLIYFSYDVKMKEKGDIPEGYSVSREKKERFSLILESASTNQTSMYLCASRVLDRGYEQYFGPGTRLTVT.

The rearrangement joins TRBV7-9 to TRBJ2-1, with D maybe TRBD2 (5 bases). CDR3 length: 15 amino acids. The germline CDR1 and CDR2 sequences are SEHNR and FQNEAQ (reference sequence). V lost 5 bases and J 6 bases, leaving 17 bases between the germline ends. CDR3 protein: CASSPRKGSGNEQFF. The CDR3, as DNA: TGTGCCAGCAGCCCCCGGAAAGGGAGTGGCAATGAGCAGTTCTTC.

This clonotype occurred a few times. The chain uses TRBV7-6 and TRBJ2-1; D uncertain. The V end lost 7 bases, the J end lost 5 bases, and 9 bases lay between the germline ends. Germline values: CDR1 SGHVS, CDR2 FNYEAQ. This CDR3 has 12 amino acids. CDR3 loop: CASTIGDNEQFF. CDR3 sequence (DNA): TGTGCCAGCACCATTGGGGACAATGAGCAGTTCTTC.

This clonotype showed up just a few times. This sequence joins TRBV20-1 and TRBJ1-6, with no clear D. The germline V and J ends were trimmed by 3 bases and 3 bases, with 15 bases remaining between them. Germline V gene lookup returns CDR1 DFQATT and CDR2 SNEGSKA (reference sequence). The CDR3 spans 16 residues. The CDR3 here is CSARLLDGRYNSPLHF. CDR3 bases: TGCAGTGCTAGGTTGCTTGATGGCCGCTATAATTCACCCCTCCACTTT.

This clonotype was detected a few times. The rearrangement joins TRBV28 to TRBJ2-2, with D unresolved. CDR3 length equals 11 residues. The germline gives CDR1 MDHEN, CDR2 SYDVKM. V was trimmed by 3 bases and J by 8 bases, leaving 4 bases between them. CDR3 amino acids: CASSFVGELFF. CDR3 bases: TGTGCCAGCAGTTTTGTAGGGGAGCTGTTTTTT.

This clonotype was seen ten or more times. CDR3 sequence (DNA): TGTGCCAGCAGCTTACTGCAGGGAACTAATGAAAAACTGTTTTTT. Amino acid sequence: CASSLLQGTNEKLFF. V and J are TRBV7-6 and TRBJ1-4; perhaps TRBD1 as D (5 bases). This CDR3 is built from 15 residues. With 2 bases removed from V and 1 base from J, the gap between germline ends came to 8 bases. Germline CDR1 SGHVS, CDR2 FNYEAQ.

This clonotype was observed a handful of times. The gene calls are TRBV25-1 and TRBJ2-1, with D tentatively TRBD2 (5 bases). CDR1 is MGHDK, CDR2 SYGVNS, per germline. This CDR3 spans 13 amino acids. V lost 1 base to trimming and J lost 9 bases, with 10 bases between them. CDR3 nucleotide sequence: TGTGCCAGCAGTGAATCAGGTCGGGGTGAGCAGTTCTTC. Protein: CASSESGRGEQFF.

This clonotype was observed a handful of times. The chain is built from TRBV7-9 and TRBJ2-1, with TRBD1 identical over 10 bases. Per the germline V gene, CDR1 is SEHNR and CDR2 is FQNEAQ (reference sequence). CDR3 length: 15 residues. V shed 2 bases and J 6 bases; nucleotides not matched to a gene: 4. The CDR3 reads CASSLLDRGTNEQFF. CDR3 nucleotide sequence: TGTGCCAGCAGCTTACTGGACAGGGGGACCAATGAGCAGTTCTTC.

The chain carries TRBV12-3 or TRBV12-4 and TRBJ1-1; D perhaps matches TRBD1 (5 bases). The CDR3 spans 14 residues. The V end lost 2 bases, the J end lost 6 bases, and 13 bases lay between the germline ends. For the CDR3, the DNA is TGTGCCAGCAGTTTAAGAGGGGCTCTATCTGAAGCTTTCTTT. This encodes CASSLRGALSEAFF.

This chain's CDR3 is CASSPLGGLETQYF. In nucleotides, the CDR3 is TGTGCCAGCAGCCCCCTTGGGGGCCTGGAGACCCAGTACTTC. V is TRBV7-2 and J is TRBJ2-5; a weak D match, TRBD1 (6 bases). Trimming pared 5 bases from V and 5 bases from J, leaving 15 bases between. The CDR3 is made up of 14 amino acids. The germline V gene has CDR1 SGHTA and CDR2 FQGNSA.

This clonotype was detected a few times. This chain links TRBV28 with TRBJ2-7; TRBD2 might be the D (5 bases). In germline, CDR1 is MDHEN, CDR2 SYDVKM. V was clipped by 8 bases and J by 3 bases, with 20 bases between them. This CDR3 is 15 amino acids long. CDR3 DNA: TGTGCCAGCCGAACTAGGGTTTCTTTCAACTACGAGCAGTACTTC. Protein: CASRTRVSFNYEQYF.

V and J are TRBV7-9 and TRBJ2-1; D might be TRBD2 (6 bases). The V end lost 1 base, the J end lost 7 bases, and 8 bases lay between the germline ends. The CDR3 has 13 residues. The germline V gene encodes CDR1 SEHNR and CDR2 FQNEAQ (reference sequence). The CDR3 DNA sequence: TGTGCCAGCAGCTTAGGGACTACGAATGAGCAGTTCTTC. This codes for CASSLGTTNEQFF.

The genes are TRBV7-9 and TRBJ2-1; TRBD2 aligns across 12 bases. V lost 5 bases to trimming and J lost 7 bases; unmatched junction nucleotides: 9. The CDR3 is made up of 16 amino acids. The germline V gene has CDR1 SEHNR and CDR2 FQNEAQ (reference sequence). CDR3: CASSPRRLAGGNEQFF. As DNA, the CDR3 is TGTGCCAGCAGCCCAAGGCGGCTAGCGGGGGGGAATGAGCAGTTCTTC. The whole variable domain, remainder taken from reference TRBV7-9 and TRBJ2-1, is DTGVSQNPRHKITKRGQNVTFRCDPISEHNRLYWYRQTLGQGPEFLTYFQNEAQLEKSRLLSDRFSAERPKGSFSTLEIQRTEQGDSAMYLCASSPRRLAGGNEQFFGPGTRLTVL.

The V call is TRBV7-2, the J call TRBJ2-1; no clear D. The CDR3 consists of 15 residues. CDR1 SGHTA and CDR2 FQGNSA come from the germline V gene. V lost 5 bases and J lost 2, with 13 bases in between. CDR3 residues: CASSPREATYNEQFF. CDR3 in DNA: TGTGCCAGCAGCCCCCGTGAGGCCACCTACAATGAGCAGTTCTTC. Using reference TRBV7-2 and TRBJ2-1 for the parts outside the CDR3, the full variable domain is GAGVSQSPSNKVTEKGKDVELRCDPISGHTALYWYRQSLGQGLEFLIYFQGNSAPDKSGLPSDRFSAERTGGSVSTLTIQRTQQEDSAVYLCASSPREATYNEQFFGPGTRLTVL.

On this clonotype itself: A read error may account for a junction end that differs from germline. This rearrangement joins TRBV2 to TRBJ1-4, with unresolved D. CDR1 is SNHLY, CDR2 FYNNEI, per germline. CDR3 length equals 13 residues. The CDR3 DNA is TGTGCCAACAGTGGGGAGGCCAATGAAAAACTGTTTTTT. Amino acids: CANSGEANEKLFF.